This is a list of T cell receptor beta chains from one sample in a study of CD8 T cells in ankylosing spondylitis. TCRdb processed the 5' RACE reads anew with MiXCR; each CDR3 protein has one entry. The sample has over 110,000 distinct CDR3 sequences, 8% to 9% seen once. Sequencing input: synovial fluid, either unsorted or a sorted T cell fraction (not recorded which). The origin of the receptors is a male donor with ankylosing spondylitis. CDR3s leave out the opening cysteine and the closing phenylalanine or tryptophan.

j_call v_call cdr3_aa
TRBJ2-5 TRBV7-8 ASSSGRTGGIETQY
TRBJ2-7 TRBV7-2 ASSLQTGGATYEQY
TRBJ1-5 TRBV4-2 ASSQDDRGGLGQPQH
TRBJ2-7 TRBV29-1 SVEDTELAFSYEQY
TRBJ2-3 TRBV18 ASSASWSGRAADTQY
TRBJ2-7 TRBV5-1 ASSSTGLRSYEQY
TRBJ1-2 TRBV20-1 TPGNTYSDGYT
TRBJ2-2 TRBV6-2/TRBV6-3 ASSSRGRWTGELF
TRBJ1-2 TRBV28 ASSLPRHSGYT
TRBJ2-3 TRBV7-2 ASSLGADTQY
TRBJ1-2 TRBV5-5 ASSLIPGTAGYT
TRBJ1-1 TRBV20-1 SVGDPEAF
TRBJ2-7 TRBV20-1 SDRTRGGSYEQY
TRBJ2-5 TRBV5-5 ASSLVMGAGGETQY
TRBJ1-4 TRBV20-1 SAIQGAREKLF
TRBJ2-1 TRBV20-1 SARKLVAAYNEQF
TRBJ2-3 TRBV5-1 ASALPGGGLTDTQY
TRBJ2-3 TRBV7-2 ASRDHSGGTDTQY
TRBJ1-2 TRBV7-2 ASSPPRSGYT
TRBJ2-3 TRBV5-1 ASSFLGRTDTQY